The next 17 T cell receptor beta chains were all read from a single sample in a study of blood T cell repertoires in COVID-19. Clones were read by immunoSEQ multiplex PCR, and TCRdb kept only the in-frame ones, dropping some. Counted here are 150,000 to 200,000 clones, more than 75% occurring once; the ten biggest clones make up around 13%. Sequenced: peripheral blood. These receptors were taken from a woman aged 65 to 85 with COVID-19, enrolled during active disease.

This chain uses TRBV19 with TRBJ1-2; tentatively, D is TRBD1 (5 bases). Germline V lookup: CDR1 LNHDA, CDR2 SQIVND (reference sequence). CDR3 length: 14 amino acids. Trimming stripped 7 bases from V and 7 bases from J, with 19 bases between. The DNA for the CDR3 is TGTGCCAGTACTATTCCAGGGAAACGAGGTGGCTACACCTTC. Its translation is CASTIPGKRGGYTF.

Only one count was recorded for this clone. The V gene is TRBV3-1 (or the pseudogene TRBV3-2), the J gene TRBJ1-6; 7 bases line up with TRBD1. CDR1 is LGHDT, CDR2 YNNKEL, per germline (reference sequence). The CDR3 totals 17 residues. Trimming took 0 bases from V and 7 from J; bases not matched to a gene: 9. CDR3 bases: TGTGCCAGCAGCCAAGAGGAGGGCAGGGGGACGAATTCACCCCTCCACTTT. This codes for CASSQEEGRGTNSPLHF.

This clone was counted a few times. V is TRBV7-9 and J is TRBJ2-3; no clear D. Germline loops: CDR1 SEHNR, CDR2 FQNEAQ (reference sequence). This CDR3 has 15 residues. Trimming removed 1 base at V and 4 bases at J, with 12 bases between. For the CDR3, the DNA is TGTGCCAGCAGCTTAGGGCCTCCCCAGGCAGATACGCAGTATTTT. Translation gives CASSLGPPQADTQYF. The complete variable domain, with remaining parts taken from reference TRBV7-9 and TRBJ2-3, reads DTGVSQNPRHKITKRGQNVTFRCDPISEHNRLYWYRQTLGQGPEFLTYFQNEAQLEKSRLLSDRFSAERPKGSFSTLEIQRTEQGDSAMYLCASSLGPPQADTQYFGPGTRLTVL.

The count of this clone is one. The rearrangement joins TRBV5-1 to TRBJ2-7, with 7 nucleotides matching TRBD1. After removal of 4 bases from V and 2 bases from J, the junction contained 6 bases not matched to a gene. The CDR3 runs to 14 residues. Germline V gives CDR1 SGHRS, CDR2 YFSETQ. CDR3 coding DNA: TGCGCCAGCAGCATCCGGGACAGAACCTACGAGCAGTACTTC. This codes for CASSIRDRTYEQYF.

The chain carries TRBV2 and TRBJ2-1; D remains ambiguous. CDR1 SNHLY and CDR2 FYNNEI come from the germline V gene. The V end was cut by 2 bases, the J end by 8 bases, with 7 bases between. There are 12 residues in the CDR3. The CDR3 DNA reads as TGTGCCAGCAGTGAAACTGCGTATGAGCAGTTCTTC. Translation: CASSETAYEQFF.

This sequence joins TRBV7-2 and TRBJ2-5; TRBD2 aligns across 8 bases. The CDR3 has 19 residues. The ends lost 0 bases at V and 2 bases at J; junction bases unmatched: 14. CDR1 is SGHTA and CDR2 is FQGNSA in the germline V gene. CDR3 sequence: CASSLAPPVSGTPQETQYF. CDR3 coding DNA: TGTGCCAGCAGCTTAGCCCCTCCGGTTAGCGGGACCCCGCAAGAGACCCAGTACTTC.

This clone appeared a single time. The chain is built from TRBV30 and TRBJ2-1; 12 bases are a match to TRBD2. Germline V lookup: CDR1 GTSNPN, CDR2 SVGIG (reference sequence). This CDR3 is built from 15 residues. V trimming: 1 base; J trimming: 8 bases; junction bases outside the gene matches: 6. The CDR3 sequence is CAWSGLAGVGYEQFF. CDR3 coding DNA: TGTGCCTGGAGTGGACTAGCGGGAGTAGGCTATGAGCAGTTCTTC.

The genes are TRBV9 and TRBJ2-2; 9 nucleotides align to TRBD2. This CDR3 has 16 amino acids. J gave up 5 bases and V 0 bases, and 5 bases lay outside the gene matches. Per germline, CDR1 SGDLS and CDR2 YYNGEE. The DNA for the CDR3 is TGTGCCAGCAGCGTAGCCCTAGCGGGAAGGACCGGGGAGCTGTTTTTT. Amino acid sequence: CASSVALAGRTGELFF.

J is TRBJ1-3 and V is TRBV27; D is uncertain. The germline gives CDR1 MNHEY, CDR2 SMNVEV (reference sequence). This CDR3 contains 15 residues. Trimming removed 3 bases from V and 7 bases from J, with 16 bases in between. CDR3 region: CASSFRILEWNTIYF. The CDR3 DNA reads as TGTGCCAGCAGTTTCAGGATACTGGAATGGAACACCATATATTTT.

The chain couples TRBV27 to TRBJ1-2; 9 positions agree with TRBD1. Looked up from germline, CDR1 is MNHEY and CDR2 is SMNVEV (reference sequence). With 6 bases clipped from V and 5 bases from J, the junction kept 4 bases outside the gene matches. This CDR3 contains 13 residues. The CDR3 DNA sequence: TGTGCCAGCAGACAGACAGGGGGATATGGCTACACCTTC. Translated, it gives CASRQTGGYGYTF.

The chain links TRBV5-1 to TRBJ1-2, with D tentatively TRBD1 (5 bases). This CDR3 comprises 16 residues. Germline loops: CDR1 SGHRS, CDR2 YFSETQ. Trimming took off 0 bases at V and 0 bases at J, with 12 bases between the two ends. CDR3 amino acids: CASSLDNRLPNYGYTF. For the CDR3, the DNA is TGCGCCAGCAGCTTGGACAACAGGCTACCTAACTATGGCTACACCTTC.

The chain links TRBV9 to TRBJ2-1, with 8 bases matching TRBD1. Germline CDR1 reads SGDLS; CDR2 reads YYNGEE. V lost 0 bases to trimming and J lost 5 bases; unmatched junction nucleotides: 4. CDR3 length: 15 amino acids. The CDR3 is CASSVGGTGNNEQFF. DNA for the CDR3: TGTGCCAGCAGCGTAGGGGGGACAGGAAACAATGAGCAGTTCTTC.

This clone came up a few times. The CDR3 sequence: CASTVSREGEQYF. DNA for the CDR3: TGTGCCAGCACCGTCAGTAGGGAGGGCGAGCAGTACTTC. The gene calls are TRBV2 and TRBJ2-7; TRBD2 matches 7 bases. CDR1 is SNHLY and CDR2 is FYNNEI in the germline V gene. V was clipped by 7 bases and J by 6 bases; unmatched bases: 9. This CDR3 region has 13 residues.

The chain joins TRBV4-2 to TRBJ2-1; 10 nucleotides line up with TRBD2. Germline V CDR1 and CDR2: LGHNA, YNFKEQ. This CDR3 spans 14 amino acids. With 8 bases clipped from V and 5 bases from J, the junction kept 6 bases outside the gene matches. For the CDR3, the DNA is TGTGCCAGCCGCAGAGCGGGAGGGGACAATGAGCAGTTCTTC. It specifies CASRRAGGDNEQFF.

V gene TRBV7-9 combines with J gene TRBJ1-4; D is unresolved. Deletions cut 1 base from V and 8 bases from J, with 17 bases between. Germline CDR1 is SEHNR and CDR2 is FQNEAQ (reference sequence). The length of the CDR3 is 16 residues. As DNA, the CDR3 is TGTGCCAGCAGCTTAGGCCATAACAATCTCGGGGAAAAACTGTTTTTT. This encodes CASSLGHNNLGEKLFF.

The chain joins TRBV7-8 to TRBJ2-4; D may be TRBD2 (5 bases). The V end lost 5 bases, the J end lost 0 bases, and 17 bases lay between the germline ends. There are 17 residues in the CDR3. CDR1 and CDR2 (germline): SGHVS, FQNEAQ. The CDR3 coding sequence is TGTGCCAGCAGCACCCCGGACCGACTATTAGCCAAAAACATTCAGTACTTC. It yields the protein CASSTPDRLLAKNIQYF.

This clone has just a few counts. The chain joins TRBV7-2 to TRBJ2-7; 7 nucleotides align to TRBD1. Germline CDR1 reads SGHTA; CDR2 reads FQGNSA. The trim removed 2 bases at V and 0 bases at J, leaving 7 bases unmatched. The CDR3 length is 16 residues. The CDR3 DNA sequence: TGTGCCAGCAGCTTAAGTGGGACAGCAAGCTCCTACGAGCAGTACTTC. The encoded protein is CASSLSGTASSYEQYF.